The entry below gives a single TCR beta chain sequence along with its context. Antigen: not known. This sample stems from a study of radiotherapy plus CTLA-4 blockade in lung cancer. Study-level results: Among reported predictors of response, early blood T cell clone dynamics with interferon-beta performed best.

The V and J ends lost 5 bases and 8 bases, in that order; junction bases with no gene match: 6. This CDR3 is 14 amino acids long. Germline values: CDR1 SGHTA, CDR2 FQGNSA. Sequencing used immunoSEQ multiplex PCR; TCRdb keeps in-frame clones, though not all of them. This repertoire shows around 30,000 clones, 60% to 80% found once; its top ten account for roughly 4.5%. The receptor comes from a human donor with non-small cell lung cancer whose response to radiotherapy plus ipilimumab could not be evaluated. The gene calls are TRBV7-2 and TRBJ1-2; 12 nucleotides agree with TRBD1. The sample here was peripheral blood, taken from a patient treated with radiotherapy plus ipilimumab. The CDR3 DNA sequence: TGTGCCAGCAGCGGGGACAGGGGGCTCGAGGGCTACACCTTC. Protein: CASSGDRGLEGYTF.